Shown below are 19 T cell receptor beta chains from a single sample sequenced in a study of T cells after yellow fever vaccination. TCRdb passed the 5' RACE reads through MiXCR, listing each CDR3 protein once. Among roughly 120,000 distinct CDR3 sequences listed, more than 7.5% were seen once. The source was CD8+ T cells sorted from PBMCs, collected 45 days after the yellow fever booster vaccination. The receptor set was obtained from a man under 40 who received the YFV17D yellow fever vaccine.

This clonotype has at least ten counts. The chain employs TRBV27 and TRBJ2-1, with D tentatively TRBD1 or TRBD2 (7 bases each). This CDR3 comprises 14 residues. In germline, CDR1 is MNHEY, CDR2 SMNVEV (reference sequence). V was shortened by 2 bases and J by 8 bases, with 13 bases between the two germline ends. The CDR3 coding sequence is TGTGCCAGCAGTTTAGATCAGGGGGGGTATGAGCAGTTCTTC. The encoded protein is CASSLDQGGYEQFF.

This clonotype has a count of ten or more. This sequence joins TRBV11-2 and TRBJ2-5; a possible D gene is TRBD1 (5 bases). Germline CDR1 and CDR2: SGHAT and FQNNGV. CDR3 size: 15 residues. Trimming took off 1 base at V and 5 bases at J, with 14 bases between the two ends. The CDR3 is CASSLGPGRTETQYF. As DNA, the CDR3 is TGTGCCAGCAGCTTAGGGCCAGGGCGGACGGAGACCCAGTACTTC.

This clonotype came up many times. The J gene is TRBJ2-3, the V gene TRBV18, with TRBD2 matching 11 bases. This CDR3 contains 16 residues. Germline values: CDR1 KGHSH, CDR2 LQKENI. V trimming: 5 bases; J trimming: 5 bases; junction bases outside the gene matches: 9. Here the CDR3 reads CASSTLSGRAGDTQYF. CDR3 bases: TGTGCCAGCTCAACTCTTAGCGGGAGGGCCGGAGATACGCAGTATTTT.

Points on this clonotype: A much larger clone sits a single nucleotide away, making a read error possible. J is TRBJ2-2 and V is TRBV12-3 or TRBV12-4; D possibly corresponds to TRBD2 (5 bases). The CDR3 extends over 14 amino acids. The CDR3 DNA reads TGTGCCAGCAGTATAGCACAGCAGGTCGGGGAGCCGTTTTTT. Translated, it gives CASSIAQQVGEPFF.

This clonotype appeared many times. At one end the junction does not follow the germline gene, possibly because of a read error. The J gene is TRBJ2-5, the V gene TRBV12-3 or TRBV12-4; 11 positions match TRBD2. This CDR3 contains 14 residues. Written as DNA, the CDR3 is TGTGCCAGCAGTGTAGCGGGAGGGCTGGAGACCCAGTACTTC. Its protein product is CASSVAGGLETQYF.

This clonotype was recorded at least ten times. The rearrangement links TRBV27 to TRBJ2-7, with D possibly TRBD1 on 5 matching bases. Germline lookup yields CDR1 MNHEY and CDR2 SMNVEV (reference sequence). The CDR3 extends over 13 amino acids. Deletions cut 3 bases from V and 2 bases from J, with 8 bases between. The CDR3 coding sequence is TGTGCCAGCAGTTTTGACAGAGCCTACGAGCAGTACTTC. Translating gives CASSFDRAYEQYF.

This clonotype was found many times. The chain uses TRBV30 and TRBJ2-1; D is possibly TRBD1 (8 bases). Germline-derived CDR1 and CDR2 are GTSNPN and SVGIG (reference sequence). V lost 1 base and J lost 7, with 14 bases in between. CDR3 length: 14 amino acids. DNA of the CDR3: TGTGCCTGGAGTGGAACAGGGGGGGCGAATGAGCAGTTCTTC. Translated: CAWSGTGGANEQFF.

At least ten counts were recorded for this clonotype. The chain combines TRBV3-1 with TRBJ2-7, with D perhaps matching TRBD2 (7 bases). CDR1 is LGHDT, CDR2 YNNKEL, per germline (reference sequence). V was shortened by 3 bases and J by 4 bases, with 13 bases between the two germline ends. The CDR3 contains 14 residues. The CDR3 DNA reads TGTGCCAGCAGCCATGGGACTACAGGGTACGAGCAGTACTTC. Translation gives CASSHGTTGYEQYF.

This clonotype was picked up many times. CDR3 bases: TGCGCCAGCAGCCTCACCGGGCGGTCTCCCTATGAAGCTTTCTTT. It specifies CASSLTGRSPYEAFF. The genes are TRBV5-1 and TRBJ1-1; no firm D call. Germline CDR1 SGHRS, CDR2 YFSETQ. Trimming removed 4 bases at V and 7 bases at J, with 20 bases between. This CDR3 has 15 amino acids.

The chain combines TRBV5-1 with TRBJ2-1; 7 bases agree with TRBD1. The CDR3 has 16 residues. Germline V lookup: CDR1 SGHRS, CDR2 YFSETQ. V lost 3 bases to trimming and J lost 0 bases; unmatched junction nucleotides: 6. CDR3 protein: CASSYGTADSYNEQFF. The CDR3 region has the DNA TGCGCCAGCAGCTATGGGACAGCCGACTCCTACAATGAGCAGTTCTTC.

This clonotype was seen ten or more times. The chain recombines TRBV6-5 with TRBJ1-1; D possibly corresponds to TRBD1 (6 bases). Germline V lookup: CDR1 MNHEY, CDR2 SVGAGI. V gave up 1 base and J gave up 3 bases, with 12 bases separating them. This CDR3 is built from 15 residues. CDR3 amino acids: CASSYLQGIHTEAFF. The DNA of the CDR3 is TGTGCCAGCAGTTACTTGCAGGGGATACACACTGAAGCTTTCTTT.

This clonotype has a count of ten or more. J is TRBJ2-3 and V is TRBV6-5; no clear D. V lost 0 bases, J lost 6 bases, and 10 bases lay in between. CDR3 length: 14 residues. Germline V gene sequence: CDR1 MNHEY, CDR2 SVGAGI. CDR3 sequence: CASSYSFARDTQYF. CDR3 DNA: TGTGCCAGCAGTTACTCATTCGCGCGGGATACGCAGTATTTT.

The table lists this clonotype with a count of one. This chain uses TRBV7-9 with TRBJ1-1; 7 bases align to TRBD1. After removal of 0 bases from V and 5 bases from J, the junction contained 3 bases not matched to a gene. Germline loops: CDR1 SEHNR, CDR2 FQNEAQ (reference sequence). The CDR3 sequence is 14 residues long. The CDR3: CASSLAAGQTEAFF. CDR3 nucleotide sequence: TGTGCCAGCAGCTTAGCGGCGGGACAGACTGAAGCTTTCTTT.

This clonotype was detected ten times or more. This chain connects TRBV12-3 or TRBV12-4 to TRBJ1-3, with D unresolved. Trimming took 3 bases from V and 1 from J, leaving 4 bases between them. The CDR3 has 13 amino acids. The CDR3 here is CASSFGSGNTIYF. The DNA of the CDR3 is TGTGCCAGCAGTTTTGGGTCTGGAAACACCATATATTTT.

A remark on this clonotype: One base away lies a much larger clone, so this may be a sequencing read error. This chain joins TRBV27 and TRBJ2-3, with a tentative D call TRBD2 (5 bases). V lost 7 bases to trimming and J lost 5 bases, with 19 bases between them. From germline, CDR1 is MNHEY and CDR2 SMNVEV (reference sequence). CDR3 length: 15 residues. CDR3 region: CASKLAGDEGDTQYF. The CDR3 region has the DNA TGTGCCAGCAAGCTGGCGGGCGACGAGGGAGATACGCAGTATTTT.

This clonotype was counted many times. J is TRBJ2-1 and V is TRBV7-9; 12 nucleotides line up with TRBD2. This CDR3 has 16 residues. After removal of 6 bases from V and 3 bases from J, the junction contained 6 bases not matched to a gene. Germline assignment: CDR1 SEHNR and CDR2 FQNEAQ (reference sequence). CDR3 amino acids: CASRPPGLAGYNEQFF. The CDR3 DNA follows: TGTGCCAGCAGGCCTCCGGGACTAGCGGGCTACAATGAGCAGTTCTTC.

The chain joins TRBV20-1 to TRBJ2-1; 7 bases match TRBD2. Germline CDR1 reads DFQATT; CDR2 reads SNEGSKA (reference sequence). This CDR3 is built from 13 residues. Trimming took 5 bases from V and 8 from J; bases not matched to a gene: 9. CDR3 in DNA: TGCAGTGCTTTTCGGGAGGTTTGGGATGAGCAGTTCTTC. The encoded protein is CSAFREVWDEQFF.

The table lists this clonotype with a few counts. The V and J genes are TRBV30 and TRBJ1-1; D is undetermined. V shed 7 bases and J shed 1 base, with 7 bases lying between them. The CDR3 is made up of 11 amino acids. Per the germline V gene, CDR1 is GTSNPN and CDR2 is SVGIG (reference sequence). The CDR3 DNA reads TGTGCCTTTGTTGCGAACACTGAAGCTTTCTTT. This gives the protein CAFVANTEAFF.

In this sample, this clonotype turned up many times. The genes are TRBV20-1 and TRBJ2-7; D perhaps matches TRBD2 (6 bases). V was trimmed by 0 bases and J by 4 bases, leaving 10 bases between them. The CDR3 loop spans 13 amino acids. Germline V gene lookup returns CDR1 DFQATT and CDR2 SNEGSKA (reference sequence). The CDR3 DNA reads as TGCAGTGCTAGAGATGGAGGGGTTTACGAGCAGTACTTC. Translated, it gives CSARDGGVYEQYF.